Following are 14 T cell receptor beta chains from one sample sequenced in a study of beta chain features in type 1 diabetes. Isolated RNA was reverse transcribed in full, so expressed TCRB transcripts were sequenced. The table came from immunoSEQ multiplex PCR; TCRdb's copy has only in-frame clones and leaves some out. This table holds hundreds of thousands of clones, about 10% found once. What was sequenced was naive CD4+ T cells from blood. Receptors were obtained from a woman aged 25 to 39 in good health.

The table lists this clone with a few counts. The rearrangement joins TRBV7-9 to TRBJ1-2, with D possibly matching TRBD1 (5 bases). CDR3 length: 14 amino acids. The V gene's germline CDR1 is SEHNR and CDR2 FQNEAQ (reference sequence). V was shortened by 1 base and J by 4 bases, with 10 bases between the two germline ends. The CDR3 sequence: CASSLVTGSYGYTF. CDR3 sequence (DNA): TGTGCCAGCAGCTTAGTTACAGGTTCCTATGGCTACACCTTC.

This clone was detected only a few times. At one of its ends the junction is not consistent with the germline gene, which may arise from a read error. The rearrangement uses TRBV7-9 and TRBJ1-1; D gene uncertain. This CDR3 has 8 residues. The germline V gene has CDR1 SEHNR and CDR2 FQNEAQ (reference sequence). CDR3 sequence: CASSPTGF. CDR3 nucleotides: TGTGCCAGCAGCCCCACTGGCTTT.

The chain is built from TRBV9 and TRBJ1-5; D may be TRBD1 (6 bases). The length of the CDR3 is 15 residues. The V gene lost 0 bases and the J gene lost 3 bases, with 10 bases spanning the gap. Germline assignment: CDR1 SGDLS and CDR2 YYNGEE. CDR3 in amino acids: CASSVGPGANQPQHF. CDR3 in DNA: TGTGCCAGCAGCGTAGGGCCAGGGGCCAATCAGCCCCAGCATTTT.

The rearrangement links TRBV9 to TRBJ2-5, with TRBD1 as a possible D gene (8 bases). Trimming left V 4 bases short and J 5 bases short, with 15 bases between. CDR3 length equals 14 residues. Germline lookup yields CDR1 SGDLS and CDR2 YYNGEE. CDR3 in amino acids: CASSLEQGGETQYF. DNA for the CDR3: TGTGCCAGCAGCTTGGAACAGGGGGGGGAGACCCAGTACTTC. Filled out from reference TRBV9 and TRBJ2-5, the complete variable domain reads DSGVTQTPKHLITATGQRVTLRCSPRSGDLSVYWYQQSLDQGLQFLIQYYNGEERAKGNILERFSAQQFPDLHSELNLSSLELGDSALYFCASSLEQGGETQYFGPGTRLLVL.

Only a few counts were recorded for this clone. The chain employs TRBV10-3 and TRBJ1-1; D possibly corresponds to TRBD1 (6 bases). The CDR3 runs to 14 residues. With 4 bases removed from V and 2 bases from J, the gap between germline ends came to 11 bases. Germline assignment: CDR1 ENHRY and CDR2 SYGVKD. CDR3 sequence (DNA): TGTGCCATCAGTGGGACCAGGGGAAACACTGAAGCTTTCTTT. It yields the protein CAISGTRGNTEAFF.

This chain connects TRBV6-1 to TRBJ2-2, with 8 bases lining up with TRBD1. The CDR3 contains 15 residues. Germline V gene sequence: CDR1 MNHNS, CDR2 SASEGT. Trimming took 2 bases from V and 5 from J; bases not matched to a gene: 4. As DNA, the CDR3 is TGTGCCAGCAGTGAACAACAGGGGGTTACCGGGGAGCTGTTTTTT. The encoded protein is CASSEQQGVTGELFF.

DNA for the CDR3: TGTGCCAGCAGGACATTAGACAGGGGGCCTGAAGCTTTCTTT. Its translation: CASRTLDRGPEAFF. This sequence joins TRBV28 and TRBJ1-1; 10 bases are shared with TRBD1. The ends lost 6 bases at V and 6 bases at J; junction bases unmatched: 7. Germline V gene data show CDR1 as MDHEN and CDR2 as SYDVKM. CDR3 length equals 14 residues. Full variable domain (rest looked up from reference TRBV28 and TRBJ1-1): DVKVTQSSRYLVKRTGEKVFLECVQDMDHENMFWYRQDPGLGLRLIYFSYDVKMKEKGDIPEGYSVSREKKERFSLILESASTNQTSMYLCASRTLDRGPEAFFGQGTRLTVV.

This clone has a handful of counts. The rearrangement joins TRBV14 to TRBJ2-1; 9 positions match TRBD2. This CDR3 comprises 16 residues. Germline CDR1 and CDR2: SGHDN and FVKESK. After removal of 5 bases from V and 5 bases from J, the junction contained 10 bases not matched to a gene. In DNA, the CDR3 is TGTGCCAGCAGCGACCCTAGGCGGGAGGGAGACAATGAGCAGTTCTTC. It specifies CASSDPRREGDNEQFF.

The CDR3 DNA follows: TGCGCCAGCAGATCGGGCGGGAGCTTAGAGACCCAGTACTTC. This encodes CASRSGGSLETQYF. The chain is built from TRBV5-1 and TRBJ2-5; TRBD2 aligns across 7 bases. The ends lost 5 bases at V and 4 bases at J; junction bases unmatched: 8. Germline CDR1 SGHRS, CDR2 YFSETQ. CDR3 length: 14 amino acids.

V gene TRBV30 combines with J gene TRBJ2-5; TRBD1 matches 8 bases. The CDR3 sequence is 13 residues long. After removal of 2 bases from V and 4 bases from J, the junction contained 3 bases not matched to a gene. Germline V CDR1 and CDR2: GTSNPN, SVGIG (reference sequence). The CDR3 loop reads CAWSIDRGETQYF. The CDR3 bases are TGTGCCTGGAGTATTGACAGGGGAGAGACCCAGTACTTC. The complete variable domain, with remaining parts taken from reference TRBV30 and TRBJ2-5, reads SQTIHQWPATLVQPVGSPLSLECTVEGTSNPNLYWYRQAAGRGLQLLFYSVGIGQISSEVPQNLSASRPQDRQFILSSKKLLLSDSGFYLCAWSIDRGETQYFGPGTRLLVL.

Note on this clone: A junction boundary mismatches the germline segment, possibly from a read error. This sequence joins TRBV7-7 and TRBJ2-3; D perhaps matches TRBD1 (5 bases). CDR3 length equals 13 residues. CDR1 and CDR2 from the germline V gene are SSHAT and FNYEAQ (reference sequence). DNA of the CDR3: TGTGCTAGCAGCTTTGGTGGACAAGATACGCAGTATTTT. Residues: CASSFGGQDTQYF.

The table lists this clone with a few counts. J is TRBJ2-1 and V is TRBV14, with 7 bases fitting TRBD2. Germline V gene sequence: CDR1 SGHDN, CDR2 FVKESK. The CDR3 extends over 16 amino acids. Losses at the gene ends were 6 bases for V and 4 bases for J; bases not matched to a gene: 12. CDR3 sequence: CASSVLTGGGYNEQFF. The CDR3 bases are TGTGCCAGCAGTGTCCTCACGGGAGGAGGTTACAATGAGCAGTTCTTC.

V gene TRBV5-1 combines with J gene TRBJ2-2; D perhaps matches TRBD2 (5 bases). V gave up 1 base and J gave up 4 bases, with 17 bases separating them. Germline values: CDR1 SGHRS, CDR2 YFSETQ. The CDR3 spans 17 residues. CDR3 in DNA: TGCGCCAGCAGCTTGCCAGCGGAAGGAACTCGCACCGGGGAGCTGTTTTTT. It is translated as CASSLPAEGTRTGELFF.

This clone came up a few times. This chain links TRBV4-2 with TRBJ1-4, with 7 bases aligning to TRBD1. Germline V lookup: CDR1 LGHNA, CDR2 YNFKEQ. The V and J ends lost 0 bases and 7 bases, in that order; junction bases with no gene match: 8. The CDR3 covers 16 residues. In nucleotides, the CDR3 is TGTGCCAGCAGCCAAGAATCGAGGGGGCGTAGTGAAAAACTGTTTTTT. This translates into CASSQESRGRSEKLFF.